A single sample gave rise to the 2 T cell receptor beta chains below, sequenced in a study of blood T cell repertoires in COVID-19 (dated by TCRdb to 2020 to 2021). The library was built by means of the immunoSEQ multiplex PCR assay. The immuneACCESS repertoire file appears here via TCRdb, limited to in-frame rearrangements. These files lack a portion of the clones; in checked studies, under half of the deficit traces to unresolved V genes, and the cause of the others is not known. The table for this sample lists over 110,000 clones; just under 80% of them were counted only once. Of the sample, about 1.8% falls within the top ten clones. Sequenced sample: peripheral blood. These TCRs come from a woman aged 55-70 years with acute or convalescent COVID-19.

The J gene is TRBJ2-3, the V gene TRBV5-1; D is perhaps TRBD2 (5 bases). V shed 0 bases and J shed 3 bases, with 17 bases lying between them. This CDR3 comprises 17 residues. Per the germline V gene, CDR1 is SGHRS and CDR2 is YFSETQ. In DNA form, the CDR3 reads TGCGCCAGCAGCTTGGATCCCCGGCGGGTTTTGACAGATACGCAGTATTTT. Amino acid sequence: CASSLDPRRVLTDTQYF.

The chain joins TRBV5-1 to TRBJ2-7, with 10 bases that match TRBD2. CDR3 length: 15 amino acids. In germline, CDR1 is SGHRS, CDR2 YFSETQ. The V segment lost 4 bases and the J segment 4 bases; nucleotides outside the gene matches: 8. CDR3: CASSGGLAVPYEQYF. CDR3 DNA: TGCGCCAGCAGCGGAGGACTAGCGGTGCCGTACGAGCAGTACTTC.